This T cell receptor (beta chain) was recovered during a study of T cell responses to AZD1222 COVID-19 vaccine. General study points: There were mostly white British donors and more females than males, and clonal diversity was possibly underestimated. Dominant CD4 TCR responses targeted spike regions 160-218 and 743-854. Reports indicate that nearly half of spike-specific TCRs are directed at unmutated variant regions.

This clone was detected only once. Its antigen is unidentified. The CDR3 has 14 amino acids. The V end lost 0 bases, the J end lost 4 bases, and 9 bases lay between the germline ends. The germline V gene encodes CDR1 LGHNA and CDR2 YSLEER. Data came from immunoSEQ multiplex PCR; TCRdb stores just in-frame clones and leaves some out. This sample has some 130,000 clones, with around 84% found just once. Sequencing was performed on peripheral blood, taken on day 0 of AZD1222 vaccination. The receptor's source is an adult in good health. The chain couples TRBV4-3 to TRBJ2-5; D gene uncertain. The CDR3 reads CASSQDPFGETQYF. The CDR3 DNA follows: TGCGCCAGCAGCCAAGATCCCTTCGGAGAGACCCAGTACTTC.